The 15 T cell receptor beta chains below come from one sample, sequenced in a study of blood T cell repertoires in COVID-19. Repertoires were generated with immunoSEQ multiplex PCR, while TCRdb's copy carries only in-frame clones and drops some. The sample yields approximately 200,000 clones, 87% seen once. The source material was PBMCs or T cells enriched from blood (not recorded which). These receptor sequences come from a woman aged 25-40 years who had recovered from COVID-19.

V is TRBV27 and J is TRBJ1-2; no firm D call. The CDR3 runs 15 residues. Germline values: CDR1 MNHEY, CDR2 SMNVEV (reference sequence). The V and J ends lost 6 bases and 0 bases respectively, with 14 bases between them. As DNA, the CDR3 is TGTGCCAGCAGACTACAAGGCCTGTCTAACTATGGCTACACCTTC. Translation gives CASRLQGLSNYGYTF.

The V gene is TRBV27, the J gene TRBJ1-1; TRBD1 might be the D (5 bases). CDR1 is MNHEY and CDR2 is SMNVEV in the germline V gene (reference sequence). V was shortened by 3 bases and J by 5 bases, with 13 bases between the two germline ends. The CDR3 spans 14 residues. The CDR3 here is CASSFAGMGTEAFF. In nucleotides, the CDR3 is TGTGCCAGCAGTTTTGCAGGGATGGGGACTGAAGCTTTCTTT.

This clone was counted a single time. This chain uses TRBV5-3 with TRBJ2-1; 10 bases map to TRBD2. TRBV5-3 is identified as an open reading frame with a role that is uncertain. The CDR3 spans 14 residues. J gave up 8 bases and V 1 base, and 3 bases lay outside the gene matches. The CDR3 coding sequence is TGTGCCAGAAGCTTGTCCGGGACTAGCGATGAGCAGTTCTTC. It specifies CARSLSGTSDEQFF.

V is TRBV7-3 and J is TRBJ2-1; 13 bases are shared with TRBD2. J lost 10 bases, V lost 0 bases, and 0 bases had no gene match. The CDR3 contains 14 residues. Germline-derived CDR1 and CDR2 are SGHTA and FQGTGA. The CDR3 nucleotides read TGTGCCAGCAGCTTAACGGGACTAGCGGGGGAGCAGTTCTTC. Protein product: CASSLTGLAGEQFF.

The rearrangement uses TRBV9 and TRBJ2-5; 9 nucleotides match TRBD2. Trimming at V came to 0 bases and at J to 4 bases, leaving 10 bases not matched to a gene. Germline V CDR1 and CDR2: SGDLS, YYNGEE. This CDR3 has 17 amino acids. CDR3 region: CASSVGSSGRTGETQYF. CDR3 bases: TGTGCCAGCAGCGTAGGAAGTAGCGGGAGAACCGGAGAGACCCAGTACTTC.

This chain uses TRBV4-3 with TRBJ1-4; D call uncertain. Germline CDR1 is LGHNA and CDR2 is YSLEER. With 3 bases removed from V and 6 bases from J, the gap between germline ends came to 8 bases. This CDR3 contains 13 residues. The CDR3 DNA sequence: TGCGCCAGCAGCCACGGACTATATGAAAAACTGTTTTTT. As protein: CASSHGLYEKLFF.

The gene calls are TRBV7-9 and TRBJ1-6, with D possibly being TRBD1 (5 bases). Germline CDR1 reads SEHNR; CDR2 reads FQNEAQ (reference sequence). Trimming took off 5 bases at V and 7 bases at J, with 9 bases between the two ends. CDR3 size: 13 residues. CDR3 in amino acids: CASSPRQNSPLHF. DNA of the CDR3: TGTGCCAGCAGCCCAAGACAGAATTCACCCCTCCACTTT.

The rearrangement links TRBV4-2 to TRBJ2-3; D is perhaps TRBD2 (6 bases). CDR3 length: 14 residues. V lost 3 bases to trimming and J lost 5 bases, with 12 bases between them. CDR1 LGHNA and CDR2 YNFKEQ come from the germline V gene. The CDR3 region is CASSQTRGGDTQYF. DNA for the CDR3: TGTGCCAGCAGCCAGACTAGGGGTGGAGATACGCAGTATTTT.

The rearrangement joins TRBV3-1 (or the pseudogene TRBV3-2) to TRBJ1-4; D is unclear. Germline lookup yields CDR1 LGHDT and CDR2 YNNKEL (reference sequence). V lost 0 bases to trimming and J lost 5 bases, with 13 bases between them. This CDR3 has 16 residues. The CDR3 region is CASSQDSQAVNEKLFF. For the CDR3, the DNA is TGTGCCAGCAGCCAAGATTCGCAGGCTGTAAATGAAAAACTGTTTTTT.

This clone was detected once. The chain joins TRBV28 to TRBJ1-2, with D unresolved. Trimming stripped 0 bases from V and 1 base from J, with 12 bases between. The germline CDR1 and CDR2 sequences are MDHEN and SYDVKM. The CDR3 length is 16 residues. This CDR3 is CASSLWSSSDNYGYTF. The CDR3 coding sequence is TGTGCCAGCAGTTTATGGAGCTCATCCGATAACTATGGCTACACCTTC.

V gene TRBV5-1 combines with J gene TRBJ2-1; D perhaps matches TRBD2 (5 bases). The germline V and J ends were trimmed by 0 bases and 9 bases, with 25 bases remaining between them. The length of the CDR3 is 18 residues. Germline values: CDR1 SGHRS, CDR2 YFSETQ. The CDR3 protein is CASSLALGSEAHKGEQFF. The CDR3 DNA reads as TGCGCCAGCAGCTTGGCCTTGGGTAGCGAGGCGCACAAGGGTGAGCAGTTCTTC.

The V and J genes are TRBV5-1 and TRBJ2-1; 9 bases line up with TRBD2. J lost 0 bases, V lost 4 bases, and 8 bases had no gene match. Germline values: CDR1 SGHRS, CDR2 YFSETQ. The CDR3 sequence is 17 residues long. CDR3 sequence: CASSVSGTSPSYNEQFF. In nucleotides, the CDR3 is TGCGCCAGCAGCGTCTCCGGGACTAGCCCCTCCTACAATGAGCAGTTCTTC.

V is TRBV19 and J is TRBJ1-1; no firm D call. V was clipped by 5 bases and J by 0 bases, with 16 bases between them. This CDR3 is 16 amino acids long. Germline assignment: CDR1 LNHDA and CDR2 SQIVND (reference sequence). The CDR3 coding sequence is TGTGCCAGTAGTTCCCCGTCGGTAGAGATGAACACTGAAGCTTTCTTT. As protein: CASSSPSVEMNTEAFF.

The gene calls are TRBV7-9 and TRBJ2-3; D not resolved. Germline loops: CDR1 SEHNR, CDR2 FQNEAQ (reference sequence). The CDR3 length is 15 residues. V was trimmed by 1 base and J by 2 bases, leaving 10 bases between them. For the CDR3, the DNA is TGTGCCAGCAGCTTAGGGGCCAGCTTCACAGATACGCAGTATTTT. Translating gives CASSLGASFTDTQYF.

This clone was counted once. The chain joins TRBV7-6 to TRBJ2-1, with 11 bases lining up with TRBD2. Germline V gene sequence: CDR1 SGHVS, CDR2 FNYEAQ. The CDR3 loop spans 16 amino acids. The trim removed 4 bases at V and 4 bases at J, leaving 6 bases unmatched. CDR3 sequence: CASSSLTSGSYNEQFF. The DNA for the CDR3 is TGTGCCAGCAGCTCACTCACTAGCGGGAGTTACAATGAGCAGTTCTTC.